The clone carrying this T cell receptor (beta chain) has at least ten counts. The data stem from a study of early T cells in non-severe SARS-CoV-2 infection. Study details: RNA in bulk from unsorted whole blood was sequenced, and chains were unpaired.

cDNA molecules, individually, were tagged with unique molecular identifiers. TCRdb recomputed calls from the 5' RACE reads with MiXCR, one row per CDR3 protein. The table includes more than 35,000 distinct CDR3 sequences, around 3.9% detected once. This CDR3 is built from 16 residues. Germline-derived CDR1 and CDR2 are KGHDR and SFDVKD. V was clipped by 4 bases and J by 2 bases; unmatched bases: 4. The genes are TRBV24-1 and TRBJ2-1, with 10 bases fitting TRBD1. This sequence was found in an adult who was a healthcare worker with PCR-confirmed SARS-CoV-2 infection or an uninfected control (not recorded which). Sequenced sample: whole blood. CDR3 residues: CATSDMDRGAYNEQFF. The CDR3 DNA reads TGTGCCACCAGTGACATGGACAGGGGGGCCTACAATGAGCAGTTCTTC.